These 23 T cell receptor beta chains came from one sample sequenced in a study of OX40 agonist ivuxolimab in advanced cancers. Method: immunoSEQ multiplex PCR; TCRdb's copy keeps in-frame clones and lacks some. The repertoire holds around 26,000 clones, with 81% as singletons. The sequenced sample was CD4+ or CD8+ T cells sorted from blood, obtained in a trial of the OX40 agonist ivuxolimab. The receptors here all came from an adult with an advanced solid tumor such as melanoma, head and neck, liver or kidney cancer.

This clone has a single count. The chain carries TRBV11-2 and TRBJ1-3, with a weak D call TRBD1 (5 bases). This CDR3 has 14 amino acids. Trimming shortened V by 4 bases and J by 4 bases, and 11 bases separated the two germline ends. Per germline, CDR1 SGHAT and CDR2 FQNNGV. CDR3 in DNA: TGTGCCAGCAGCTCGGGGGTTATGGGAAACACCATATATTTT. It specifies CASSSGVMGNTIYF.

CDR3 loop: CASSVGQGVDEQYF. CDR3 DNA sequence: TGTGCCAGCAGCGTAGGGCAGGGGGTGGACGAGCAGTACTTC. This chain links TRBV9 with TRBJ2-7; 7 bases align to TRBD1. The V gene end was trimmed by 0 bases and the J gene end by 5 bases; junction bases not matched to a gene: 5. The CDR3 consists of 14 residues. CDR1 is SGDLS, CDR2 YYNGEE, per germline.

This chain uses TRBV28 with TRBJ2-7; 7 nucleotides agree with TRBD1. There are 15 residues in the CDR3. In germline, CDR1 is MDHEN, CDR2 SYDVKM. The junction had 11 bases not matched to a gene; V was cut back by 7 bases and J by 2 bases. The CDR3 DNA follows: TGTGCCAGCACCCCGATGGGGGACAGCGCCTACGAGCAGTACTTC. Encoded protein: CASTPMGDSAYEQYF.

The rearrangement links TRBV7-9 to TRBJ2-3; TRBD2 agrees at 11 bases. After removal of 5 bases from V and 5 bases from J, the junction contained 18 bases not matched to a gene. The germline V gene encodes CDR1 SEHNR and CDR2 FQNEAQ (reference sequence). The CDR3 extends over 19 amino acids. The CDR3 spells CASSQAGTDYSGREDTQYF. The CDR3 coding sequence is TGTGCCAGCAGCCAAGCCGGGACAGACTATAGCGGGAGGGAAGATACGCAGTATTTT. Variable domain in full (rest from reference TRBV7-9 and TRBJ2-3): DTGVSQNPRHKITKRGQNVTFRCDPISEHNRLYWYRQTLGQGPEFLTYFQNEAQLEKSRLLSDRFSAERPKGSFSTLEIQRTEQGDSAMYLCASSQAGTDYSGREDTQYFGPGTRLTVL.

This clone has just a few counts. The rearrangement links TRBV6-5 to TRBJ2-5; D is tentatively TRBD1 or TRBD2 (8 bases each). The CDR3 covers 13 residues. Germline CDR1 reads MNHEY; CDR2 reads SVGAGI. The V and J ends lost 11 bases and 13 bases respectively, with 26 bases between them. In DNA, the CDR3 is TGTGCCGGCTCCCAGGGGGCGGGGGGAGACTTGTACTTC. Protein product: CAGSQGAGGDLYF.

The CDR3 region has the DNA TGTGCCATCAGTCCTTCGGGACAGGGTTACGAGCAGTACTTC. Its protein is CAISPSGQGYEQYF. The chain carries TRBV10-3 and TRBJ2-7, with TRBD1 matching over 9 bases. The V gene end was trimmed by 5 bases and the J gene end by 4 bases; junction bases not matched to a gene: 6. Germline V gene lookup returns CDR1 ENHRY and CDR2 SYGVKD. The CDR3 is made up of 14 amino acids.

CDR3: CASSGSEQFF. In DNA, the CDR3 is TGTGCCAGCAGCGGCAGTGAGCAGTTCTTC. The genes are TRBV5-4 and TRBJ2-1; the D is unclear. Trimming removed 4 bases at V and 9 bases at J, with 5 bases between. This CDR3 region has 10 residues. The germline CDR1 and CDR2 sequences are SGHNT and YYREEE (reference sequence).

V gene TRBV6-1 combines with J gene TRBJ1-1; 7 bases match TRBD1. Per germline, CDR1 MNHNS and CDR2 SASEGT. CDR3 length equals 13 residues. Germline trimming cut 6 bases from V and 5 bases from J; bases unmatched to any gene: 6. CDR3 in DNA: TGTGCCAGCAGGACAGGGTATGGTACTGAAGCTTTCTTT. It codes for CASRTGYGTEAFF.

The gene calls are TRBV5-1 and TRBJ2-5, with 7 positions matching TRBD1. The better agreement between TRBJ2-7 and the DNA end casts doubt on the J call. The CDR3 consists of 15 residues. Germline values: CDR1 SGHRS, CDR2 YFSETQ. CDR3 in DNA: TGCGCCAGCAGCTTGTTGGGACAGACCCTTCACGAGCAGTACTTC. It encodes CASSLLGQTLHEQYF.

The rearrangement joins TRBV30 to TRBJ2-2, with 9 bases fitting TRBD2. V dropped 0 bases and J dropped 2; count of bases not matched to a gene: 1. The CDR3 length is 15 residues. The germline V gene encodes CDR1 GTSNPN and CDR2 SVGIG (reference sequence). CDR3 DNA sequence: TGTGCCTGGAGTGTTAGCGGGAGAAACACCGGGGAGCTGTTTTTT. As protein: CAWSVSGRNTGELFF. Full variable domain (remainder filled in from reference TRBV30 and TRBJ2-2): SQTIHQWPATLVQPVGSPLSLECTVEGTSNPNLYWYRQAAGRGLQLLFYSVGIGQISSEVPQNLSASRPQDRQFILSSKKLLLSDSGFYLCAWSVSGRNTGELFFGEGSRLTVL.

V usage is TRBV10-2 and J usage is TRBJ2-5, with 8 bases aligning to TRBD2. CDR1 WSHSY and CDR2 SAAADI come from the germline V gene. CDR3 length: 14 amino acids. The V gene end was trimmed by 8 bases and the J gene end by 5 bases; junction bases not matched to a gene: 10. The CDR3 protein is CASLPGGVWETQYF. The CDR3 region has the DNA TGCGCCAGCCTCCCGGGGGGGGTTTGGGAGACCCAGTACTTC.

This clone was observed a single time. The CDR3 DNA reads as TGTGCCAGCAGCTCTACAGGGGGCTACGAGCAGTACTTC. Its translation is CASSSTGGYEQYF. This rearrangement joins TRBV7-9 to TRBJ2-7; the match to TRBD1 covers 8 bases. The CDR3 spans 13 residues. The V gene end was trimmed by 4 bases and the J gene end by 3 bases; junction bases not matched to a gene: 2. The germline V gene has CDR1 SEHNR and CDR2 FQNEAQ (reference sequence). Supplemented by reference TRBV7-9 and TRBJ2-7, the full variable domain reads DTGVSQNPRHKITKRGQNVTFRCDPISEHNRLYWYRQTLGQGPEFLTYFQNEAQLEKSRLLSDRFSAERPKGSFSTLEIQRTEQGDSAMYLCASSSTGGYEQYFGPGTRLTVT.

This chain links TRBV5-1 with TRBJ1-1, with D tentatively TRBD1 (6 bases). V lost 0 bases and J lost 4, with 13 bases in between. Per germline, CDR1 SGHRS and CDR2 YFSETQ. The CDR3 runs to 15 residues. CDR3 nucleotide sequence: TGCGCCAGCAGCTTGGGTGGGGGCCACCGCACTGAAGCTTTCTTT. As protein: CASSLGGGHRTEAFF.

V is TRBV19 and J is TRBJ1-2; D is uncertain. Germline CDR1 reads LNHDA; CDR2 reads SQIVND (reference sequence). V was trimmed by 3 bases and J by 4 bases, leaving 15 bases between them. CDR3 length equals 15 residues. This chain's CDR3 is CASSIRPDGAYGYTF. In DNA form, the CDR3 reads TGTGCCAGTAGTATCCGCCCGGACGGTGCCTATGGCTACACCTTC.

V and J are TRBV19 and TRBJ1-1, with D maybe TRBD1 (5 bases). CDR3 length equals 11 residues. Trimming stripped 8 bases from V and 10 bases from J, with 14 bases between. From germline, CDR1 is LNHDA and CDR2 SQIVND (reference sequence). The CDR3 sequence: CASDPGIGAFF. The CDR3 DNA sequence: TGTGCCAGTGACCCAGGGATAGGAGCTTTCTTT.

With regard to this clone: One end of the junction varies from germline; a read error may be responsible. This rearrangement joins TRBV7-7 to TRBJ2-3; D may be TRBD2 (7 bases). Germline values: CDR1 SSHAT, CDR2 FNYEAQ (reference sequence). The CDR3 sequence is 13 residues long. The CDR3 loop reads CASSAGATDTQYF. The CDR3 DNA is TGTGCTAGCAGCGCGGGGGCAACAGATACGCAGTATTTT.

This clone has a single count. The V and J genes are TRBV29-1 and TRBJ1-2, with D possibly being TRBD1 (6 bases). Germline loops: CDR1 SQVTM, CDR2 ANQGSEA. The CDR3 has 15 residues. V was cut by 3 bases and J by 8 bases, with 22 bases left in between. The CDR3 region is CSVESVDRRIFGYTF. CDR3 DNA sequence: TGCAGCGTTGAGTCAGTAGACAGGCGAATTTTCGGCTACACCTTC. The whole variable domain, remainder taken from reference TRBV29-1 and TRBJ1-2, is SAVISQKPSRDICQRGTSLTIQCQVDSQVTMMFWYRQQPGQSLTLIATANQGSEATYESGFVIDKFPISRPNLTFSTLTVSNMSPEDSSIYLCSVESVDRRIFGYTFGSGTRLTVV.

The rearrangement links TRBV6-5 to TRBJ1-1; a possible D gene is TRBD1 (5 bases). This CDR3 is 15 amino acids long. CDR1 is MNHEY, CDR2 SVGAGI, per germline. V shed 2 bases and J shed 6 bases, with 16 bases lying between them. CDR3 coding DNA: TGTGCCAGCAGTTACGCCCTTGGGGGGGTGGCTGAAGCTTTCTTT. Protein: CASSYALGGVAEAFF.

The genes are TRBV28 and TRBJ1-2; 7 bases are a match to TRBD1. After removal of 4 bases from V and 3 bases from J, the junction contained 8 bases not matched to a gene. The CDR3 is made up of 15 amino acids. Germline V gene lookup returns CDR1 MDHEN and CDR2 SYDVKM. The CDR3 sequence: CASSSITGVHYGYTF. The CDR3 DNA sequence: TGTGCCAGCAGTTCGATCACAGGGGTCCACTATGGCTACACCTTC.

This sequence joins TRBV5-3 and TRBJ2-7, with 10 bases identical to TRBD1. TRBV5-3 counts as an open reading frame of uncertain function. Unmatched junction bases numbered 10, after V lost 8 bases and J lost 5 bases. CDR3 length equals 14 residues. CDR3: CASSLTGGVHEQYF. CDR3 DNA: TGTGCCAGCAGCCTGACAGGGGGCGTCCACGAGCAGTACTTC.

The V and J genes are TRBV7-9 and TRBJ1-4; D is possibly TRBD1 (6 bases). Germline-derived CDR1 and CDR2 are SEHNR and FQNEAQ (reference sequence). The CDR3 totals 16 residues. The V end was cut by 6 bases, the J end by 6 bases, with 20 bases between. For the CDR3, the DNA is TGTGCCAGCAGTCCCGAGGGGGGCAGGGCTCATGAAAAACTGTTTTTT. Translating it yields CASSPEGGRAHEKLFF.

This clone was observed a handful of times. The V call is TRBV5-4, the J call TRBJ2-1, with 7 nucleotides matching TRBD1. Germline CDR1 SGHNT, CDR2 YYREEE (reference sequence). The CDR3 has 13 residues. The ends lost 4 bases at V and 4 bases at J; junction bases unmatched: 2. The CDR3 DNA reads as TGTGCCAGCAGCGAGGGACAGTACAATGAGCAGTTCTTC. This translates into CASSEGQYNEQFF.

This clone has more than one count but fewer than ten. This chain joins TRBV4-1 and TRBJ2-3, with 10 bases fitting TRBD2. The length of the CDR3 is 16 residues. J lost 3 bases, V lost 5 bases, and 8 bases had no gene match. Per germline, CDR1 MGHRA and CDR2 YSYEKL. CDR3 protein: CASSETPSGRTDTQYF. CDR3 nucleotides: TGCGCCAGCAGCGAAACTCCTAGCGGGAGAACAGATACGCAGTATTTT.